The entry below gives a single TCR beta chain sequence along with its context. Its specificity is unknown. This CDR3 is 15 amino acids long. V was clipped by 6 bases and J by 3 bases, with 15 bases between them. Germline CDR1 and CDR2: SGHAT and FQNNGV. Repertoires were generated with immunoSEQ multiplex PCR, while TCRdb's copy carries only in-frame clones and drops some. The sample holds tens of thousands of clones, approximately 90% seen once. The sample belongs to a study of T cell responses to AZD1222 COVID-19 vaccine. Study observations and caveats: Among AZD1222 vaccinees, only 5 to 7 were seropositive at baseline. Females made up more of the donors, who were largely white British, and clonal diversity may have come out too low.

V is TRBV11-2 and J is TRBJ1-3; a weak D match, TRBD1 (5 bases). The origin of this receptor is an adult in good health. This specimen was peripheral blood, taken on day 0 of AZD1222 vaccination. The CDR3 bases are TGTGCCAGCAGTTCCCTCCGGGACGGTGGAAACACCATATATTTT. The encoded protein is CASSSLRDGGNTIYF.